The sequence of this TCR beta chain was determined in a study of shared clonotypes between healthy human individuals. Study in general: Participating donors consisted of a couple of women and a few men aged 18 to 49. Findings and caveats of the study: Only blood underwent sampling, and tissue repertoires likely differ.

Splitting of each subset's genomic DNA was done evenly across several immunoSEQ plates. Assay: immunoSEQ multiplex PCR; the TCRdb copy retains only in-frame clones and omits some. The data contain millions of clones, 85% to 95% of them singletons. This clone was picked up one time. The antigen remains unidentified. The CDR3 consists of 14 residues. Germline V gene lookup returns CDR1 SGHRS and CDR2 YFSETQ. V was pared by 6 bases and J by 1 base, with 10 bases between. What was sequenced was naive CD4+ T cells from PBMCs. Subset reported: CD45RA+ positively selected. This chain links TRBV5-1 with TRBJ2-2; perhaps D is TRBD1 or TRBD2 (6 bases each). This receptor was identified in a man younger than 30 in good health. Some clones in this sample may be carry-over from other donors' samples. This CDR3 reads CASKGGLNTGELFF. The CDR3 nucleotides are TGCGCCAGCAAGGGGGGCTTGAACACCGGGGAGCTGTTTTTT.